This T cell receptor (beta chain) was documented in a study of blood T cell repertoires in COVID-19. The wider study: Material from acute and convalescent COVID-19 was sourced from the United States, Italy and Spain. Nucleic acid was either cDNA or gDNA, and it came from T cells, B-cell-depleted T cells, or PBMCs.

Per the original data handling: Counts of nucleated cells, estimated from reference gene primer amplification, were obtained. Clones were read by immunoSEQ multiplex PCR, and TCRdb kept only the in-frame ones, dropping some. Clone size and the V and J calls come from that table; the DNA yielded D and trimming. The sample consists of 200,000 to 250,000 clones, roughly 86% of them appearing once. This TCR came from a woman aged 25 to 45 who had recovered from COVID-19. The sequenced material came from peripheral blood.

The DNA for the CDR3 is TGTGCCATCGAGTCGGGACAGGGAGGCACCGGGGACACCGGGGAGCTGTTTTTT. Translating gives CAIESGQGGTGDTGELFF. V and J are TRBV21-1 and TRBJ2-2; the D call of TRBD1 is as the table states it, not checked on the DNA. TRBV21-1 is listed as a pseudogene. The CDR3 totals 18 residues.